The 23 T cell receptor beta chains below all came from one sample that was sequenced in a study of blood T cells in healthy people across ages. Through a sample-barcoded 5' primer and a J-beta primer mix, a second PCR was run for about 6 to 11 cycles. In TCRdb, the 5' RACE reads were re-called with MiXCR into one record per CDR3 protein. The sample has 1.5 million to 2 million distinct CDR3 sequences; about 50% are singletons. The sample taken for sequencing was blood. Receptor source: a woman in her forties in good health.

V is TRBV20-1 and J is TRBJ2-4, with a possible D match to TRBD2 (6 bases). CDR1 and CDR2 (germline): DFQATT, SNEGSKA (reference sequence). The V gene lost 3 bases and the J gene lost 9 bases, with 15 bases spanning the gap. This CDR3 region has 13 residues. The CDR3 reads CSARRGFGVIQYF. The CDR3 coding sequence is TGCAGTGCTAGGCGGGGTTTCGGAGTCATTCAGTACTTC.

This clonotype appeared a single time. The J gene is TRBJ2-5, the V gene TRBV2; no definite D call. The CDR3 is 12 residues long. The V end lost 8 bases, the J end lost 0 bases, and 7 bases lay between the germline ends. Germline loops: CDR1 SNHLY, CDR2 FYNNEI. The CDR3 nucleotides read TGTGCCAGCCTGGGGAACCAAGAGACCCAGTACTTC. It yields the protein CASLGNQETQYF.

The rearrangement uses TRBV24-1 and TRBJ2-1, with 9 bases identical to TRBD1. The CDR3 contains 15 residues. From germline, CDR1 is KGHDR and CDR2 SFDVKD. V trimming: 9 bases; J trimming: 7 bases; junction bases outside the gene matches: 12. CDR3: CATGRTGAEDNEQFF. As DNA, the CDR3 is TGTGCCACCGGGAGGACAGGGGCTGAGGATAATGAGCAGTTCTTC.

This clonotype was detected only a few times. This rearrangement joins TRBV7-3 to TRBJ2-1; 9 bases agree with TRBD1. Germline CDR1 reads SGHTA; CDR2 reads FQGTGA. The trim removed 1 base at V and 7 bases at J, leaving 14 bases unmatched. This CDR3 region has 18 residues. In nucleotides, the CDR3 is TGTGCCAGCAGCTTAAAAGCGTGGCCGGGACAGGGTGTTAATGAGCAGTTCTTC. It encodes CASSLKAWPGQGVNEQFF.

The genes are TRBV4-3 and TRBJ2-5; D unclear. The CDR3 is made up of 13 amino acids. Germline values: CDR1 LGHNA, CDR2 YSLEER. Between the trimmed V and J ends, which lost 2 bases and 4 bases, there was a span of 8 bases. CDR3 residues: CASSQNIGETQYF. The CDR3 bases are TGCGCCAGCAGCCAAAATATAGGAGAGACCCAGTACTTC.

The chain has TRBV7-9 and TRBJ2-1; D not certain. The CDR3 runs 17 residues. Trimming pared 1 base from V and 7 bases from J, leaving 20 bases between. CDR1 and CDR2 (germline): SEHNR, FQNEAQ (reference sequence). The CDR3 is CASSLGPGLERNNEQFF. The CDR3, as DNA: TGTGCCAGCAGCTTAGGACCTGGTCTGGAGCGTAATAATGAGCAGTTCTTC.

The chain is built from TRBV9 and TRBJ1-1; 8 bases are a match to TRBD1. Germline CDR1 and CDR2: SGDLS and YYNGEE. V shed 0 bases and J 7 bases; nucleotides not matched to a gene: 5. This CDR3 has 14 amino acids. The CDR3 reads CASSVVQGEGEAFF. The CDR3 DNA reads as TGTGCCAGCAGCGTAGTACAGGGGGAGGGTGAAGCTTTCTTT.

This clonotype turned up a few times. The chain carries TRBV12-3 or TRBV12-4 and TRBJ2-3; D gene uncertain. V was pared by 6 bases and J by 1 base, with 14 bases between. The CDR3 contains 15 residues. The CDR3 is CASRPGFSGTDTQYF. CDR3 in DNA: TGTGCCAGCAGGCCTGGGTTTTCCGGCACAGATACGCAGTATTTT.

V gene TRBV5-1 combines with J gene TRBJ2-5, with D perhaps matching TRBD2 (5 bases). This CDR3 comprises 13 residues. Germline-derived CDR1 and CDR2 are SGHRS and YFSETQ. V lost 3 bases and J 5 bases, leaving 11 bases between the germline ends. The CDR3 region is CASSSPSGETQYF. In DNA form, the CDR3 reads TGCGCCAGCAGCTCCCCGTCGGGGGAGACCCAGTACTTC.

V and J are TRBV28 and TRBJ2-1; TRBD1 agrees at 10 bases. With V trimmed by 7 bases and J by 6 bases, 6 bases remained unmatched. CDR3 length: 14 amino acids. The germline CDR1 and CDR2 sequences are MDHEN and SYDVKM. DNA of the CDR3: TGTGCCAGCACCGGGACAGGGGTGGGCAATGAGCAGTTCTTC. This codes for CASTGTGVGNEQFF.

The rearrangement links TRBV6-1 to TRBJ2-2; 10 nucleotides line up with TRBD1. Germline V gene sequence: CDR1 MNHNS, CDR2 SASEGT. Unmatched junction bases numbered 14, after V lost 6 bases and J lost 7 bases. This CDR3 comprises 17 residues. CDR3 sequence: CASSLITGTGVVGELFF. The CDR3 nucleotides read TGTGCCAGCAGCCTAATTACAGGGACAGGGGTCGTCGGGGAGCTGTTTTTT.

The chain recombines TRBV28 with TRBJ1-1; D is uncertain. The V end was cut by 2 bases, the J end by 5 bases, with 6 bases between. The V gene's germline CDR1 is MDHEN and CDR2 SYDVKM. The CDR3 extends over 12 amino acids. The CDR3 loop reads CASSLIRTEAFF. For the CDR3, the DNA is TGTGCCAGCAGTTTAATTAGGACTGAAGCTTTCTTT.

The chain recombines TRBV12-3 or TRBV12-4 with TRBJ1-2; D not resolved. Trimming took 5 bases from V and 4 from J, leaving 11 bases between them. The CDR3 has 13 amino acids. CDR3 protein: CASSRERFYGYTF. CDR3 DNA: TGTGCCAGCAGTCGGGAGCGCTTCTATGGCTACACCTTC.

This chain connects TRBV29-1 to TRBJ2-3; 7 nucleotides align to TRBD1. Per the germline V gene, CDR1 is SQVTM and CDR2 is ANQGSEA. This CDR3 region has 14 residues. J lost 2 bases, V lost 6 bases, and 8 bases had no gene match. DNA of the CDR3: TGCAGCGTGGCGTACAGGGGATTCACAGATACGCAGTATTTT. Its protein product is CSVAYRGFTDTQYF.

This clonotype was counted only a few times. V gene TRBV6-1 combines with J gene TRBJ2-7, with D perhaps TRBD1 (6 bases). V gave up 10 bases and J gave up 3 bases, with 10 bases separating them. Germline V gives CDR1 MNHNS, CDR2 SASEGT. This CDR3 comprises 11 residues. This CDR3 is CANSDSYEQYF. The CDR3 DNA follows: TGTGCCAACTCGGACAGCTACGAGCAGTACTTC.

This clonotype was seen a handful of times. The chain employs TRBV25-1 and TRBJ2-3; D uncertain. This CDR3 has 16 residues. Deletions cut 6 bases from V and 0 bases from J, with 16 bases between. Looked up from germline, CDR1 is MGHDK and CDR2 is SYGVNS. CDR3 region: CASREGLLSSTDTQYF. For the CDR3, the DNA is TGTGCCAGCAGAGAAGGGCTACTTTCTAGCACAGATACGCAGTATTTT.

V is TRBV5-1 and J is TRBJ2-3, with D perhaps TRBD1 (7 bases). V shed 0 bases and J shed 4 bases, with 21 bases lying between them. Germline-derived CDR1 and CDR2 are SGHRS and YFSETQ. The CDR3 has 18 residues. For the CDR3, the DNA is TGCGCCAGCAGCTTGGCCCCCCGAGGAGGGGGCGGCGCAGATACGCAGTATTTT. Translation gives CASSLAPRGGGGADTQYF.

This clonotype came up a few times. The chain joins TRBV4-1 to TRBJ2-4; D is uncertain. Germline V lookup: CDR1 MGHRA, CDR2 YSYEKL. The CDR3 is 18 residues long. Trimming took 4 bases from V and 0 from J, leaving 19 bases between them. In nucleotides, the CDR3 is TGCGCCAGCAGCCGAGACGTCGCTCCGGATCTAGCCAAAAACATTCAGTACTTC. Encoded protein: CASSRDVAPDLAKNIQYF.

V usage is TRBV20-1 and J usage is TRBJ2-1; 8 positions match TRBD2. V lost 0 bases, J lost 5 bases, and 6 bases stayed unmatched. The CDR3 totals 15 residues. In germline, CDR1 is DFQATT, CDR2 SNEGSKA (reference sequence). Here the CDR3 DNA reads TGCAGTGCTAGAGATAGGGCGGGGGGCCACAATGAGCAGTTCTTC. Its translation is CSARDRAGGHNEQFF.

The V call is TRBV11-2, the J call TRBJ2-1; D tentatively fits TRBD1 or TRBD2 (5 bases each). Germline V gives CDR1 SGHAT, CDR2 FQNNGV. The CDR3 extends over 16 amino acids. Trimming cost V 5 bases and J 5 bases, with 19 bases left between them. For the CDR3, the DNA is TGTGCCAGCAGCCCAAGAGGGAACAGGCTCAACAATGAGCAGTTCTTC. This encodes CASSPRGNRLNNEQFF.

The CDR3: CASSYSTTGREPQHF. The CDR3 DNA reads as TGTGCCAGCAGTTACTCGACCACAGGTCGAGAGCCCCAGCATTTT. The chain links TRBV6-2 or TRBV6-3 to TRBJ1-5; a weak D match, TRBD1 (5 bases). In germline, CDR1 is MNHEY, CDR2 SVGEGT. Trimming left V 0 bases short and J 8 bases short, with 14 bases between. This CDR3 is built from 15 residues.

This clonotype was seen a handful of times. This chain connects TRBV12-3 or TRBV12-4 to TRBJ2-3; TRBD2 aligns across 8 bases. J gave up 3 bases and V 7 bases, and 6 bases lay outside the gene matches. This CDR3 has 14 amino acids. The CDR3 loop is CASTGTRLTDTQYF. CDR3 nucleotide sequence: TGTGCCAGCACCGGGACTAGGCTAACAGATACGCAGTATTTT.

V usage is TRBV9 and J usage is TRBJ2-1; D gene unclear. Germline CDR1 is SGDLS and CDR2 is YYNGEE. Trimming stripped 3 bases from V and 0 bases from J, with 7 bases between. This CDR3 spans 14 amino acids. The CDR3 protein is CASSGLISYNEQFF. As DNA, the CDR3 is TGTGCCAGCAGCGGACTTATCTCCTACAATGAGCAGTTCTTC.